This TCR beta chain appears in the sequencing data of a study of T cells in localized non-small cell lung cancer. Study-level points and caveats: Elevated blood T cell density was associated with longer overall survival. In adjacent lung, a median roughly 56 of the top 100 tumor clones were found. Measurement of T cell clonality placed uninvolved adjacent lung highest, above the level in tumor.

For this clone: Its target is not known.

The V and J ends lost 6 bases and 8 bases, in that order; junction bases with no gene match: 4. Per germline, CDR1 WNHNN and CDR2 SYGVQD (reference sequence). CDR3 length: 13 amino acids. Sequencing used immunoSEQ multiplex PCR; TCRdb keeps in-frame clones, though not all of them. The sample holds about 11,000 clones; 90% are singletons and the top ten take roughly 13%. This clonotype was obtained from a male donor at least 60 years old with stage III lung adenocarcinoma. Here the sequenced sample was peripheral blood, taken before any cancer treatment. This chain connects TRBV10-1 to TRBJ2-1, with 10 bases fitting TRBD2. This CDR3 reads CASREREGDEQFF. The CDR3 coding sequence is TGCGCCAGCAGGGAGCGGGAGGGGGATGAGCAGTTCTTC.